A single sample is the source of the 9 T cell receptor beta chains below, sequenced in a study of T cells in Graves' hyperthyroidism and ophthalmopathy. Amplification of TCR beta CDR3 regions was performed using RNA transcripts as template. The study used the HTBI primer set for a first-round RT-PCR of the TCR CDR3. MiXCR, run by TCRdb on the multiplex PCR reads, gives a single entry per CDR3 protein. This sample carries approximately 700,000 distinct CDR3 sequences, 45% of them seen once, and the ten largest clones take 6.5% to 9%. The sequenced sample was peripheral blood or thyroid tissue (not recorded which). The receptor source for this set is an adult man with Graves' disease, either hyperthyroidism or ophthalmopathy (not recorded which).

This rearrangement joins TRBV5-1 to TRBJ1-1; TRBD1 matches at 8 bases. The junction had 6 bases not matched to a gene; V was cut back by 5 bases and J by 3 bases. This CDR3 is 14 amino acids long. Germline V gene data show CDR1 as SGHRS and CDR2 as YFSETQ. CDR3 amino acids: CASRAGQVYTEAFF. CDR3 coding DNA: TGCGCCAGCAGAGCGGGACAGGTCTACACTGAAGCTTTCTTT.

This clonotype was found many times. V is TRBV10-2 and J is TRBJ1-1; no definite D call. V was clipped by 8 bases and J by 1 base, with 14 bases between them. The CDR3 contains 14 residues. The germline gives CDR1 WSHSY, CDR2 SAAADI. The CDR3 nucleotides are TGCGCCAGCCGAGGTCCCGAACCGAACACTGAAGCTTTCTTT. Its protein product is CASRGPEPNTEAFF.

Only a few counts were recorded for this clonotype. This chain connects TRBV12-3 or TRBV12-4 to TRBJ1-5; D gene uncertain. CDR3 length: 14 amino acids. V was clipped by 3 bases and J by 3 bases, with 9 bases between them. CDR3 sequence: CASSFRGNNQPQHF. CDR3 bases: TGTGCCAGCAGTTTTCGAGGGAACAATCAGCCCCAGCATTTT.

Regarding this clonotype: A much bigger clone sits one base away, suggesting this may be a read error. This sequence joins TRBV15 and TRBJ1-4; 8 nucleotides agree with TRBD1. Looked up from germline, CDR1 is LNHNV and CDR2 is YYDKDF (reference sequence). V gave up 1 base and J gave up 0 bases; unmatched junction bases: 4. CDR3 length: 17 amino acids. For the CDR3, the DNA is TGTGCCACCAGCAGAGCCGGACAGGGAACAACTAATGAAAAACTGTTTTTT. It specifies CATSRAGQGTTNEKLFF.

The gene calls are TRBV9 and TRBJ2-2; TRBD1 is a possible D gene (6 bases). Trimming removed 0 bases at V and 2 bases at J, with 17 bases between. The CDR3 covers 18 residues. Germline CDR1 reads SGDLS; CDR2 reads YYNGEE. The CDR3 here is CASSVEIWLDSNTGELFF. DNA for the CDR3: TGTGCCAGCAGCGTAGAAATTTGGCTGGACAGTAACACCGGGGAGCTGTTTTTT.

V and J are TRBV24-1 and TRBJ2-6; a possible D gene is TRBD1 (6 bases). The CDR3 extends over 16 amino acids. Germline V gene sequence: CDR1 KGHDR, CDR2 SFDVKD. V shed 5 bases and J shed 2 bases, with 12 bases lying between them. The chain's CDR3 is CATSGDTNTGANVLTF. The CDR3 bases are TGTGCCACCAGTGGGGACACGAACACTGGGGCCAACGTCCTGACTTTC.

The rearrangement uses TRBV7-1 and TRBJ1-4; D unresolved. TRBV7-1 is treated as an ORF (open reading frame) with a function not yet certain. Trimming shortened V by 3 bases and J by 8 bases, and 10 bases separated the two germline ends. The CDR3 sequence is 13 residues long. CDR3 nucleotides: TGTGCCAGCAGCTCGTCGGGAAGGGAAAAACTGTTTTTT. Amino acid sequence: CASSSSGREKLFF.

The V gene is TRBV7-6, the J gene TRBJ2-2, with D perhaps matching TRBD1 (5 bases). V lost 0 bases and J 5 bases, leaving 13 bases between the germline ends. The V gene's germline CDR1 is SGHVS and CDR2 FNYEAQ. The CDR3 length is 16 residues. The CDR3 sequence: CASSLAKGRWTGELFF. The CDR3 DNA reads as TGTGCCAGCAGCTTAGCAAAGGGGCGTTGGACCGGGGAGCTGTTTTTT.

This clonotype was recorded many times. The chain joins TRBV29-1 to TRBJ1-2; D may be TRBD1 (6 bases). The ends were cut back, 3 bases at V and 2 bases at J, with 16 bases in the middle. CDR3 length: 15 amino acids. Germline values: CDR1 SQVTM, CDR2 ANQGSEA. CDR3 region: CSVDHRIQGNYGYTF. Here the CDR3 DNA reads TGCAGCGTTGACCACCGTATTCAGGGGAACTATGGCTACACCTTC. The variable domain in full, with the rest retrieved from reference TRBV29-1 and TRBJ1-2, is SAVISQKPSRDICQRGTSLTIQCQVDSQVTMMFWYRQQPGQSLTLIATANQGSEATYESGFVIDKFPISRPNLTFSTLTVSNMSPEDSSIYLCSVDHRIQGNYGYTFGSGTRLTVV.